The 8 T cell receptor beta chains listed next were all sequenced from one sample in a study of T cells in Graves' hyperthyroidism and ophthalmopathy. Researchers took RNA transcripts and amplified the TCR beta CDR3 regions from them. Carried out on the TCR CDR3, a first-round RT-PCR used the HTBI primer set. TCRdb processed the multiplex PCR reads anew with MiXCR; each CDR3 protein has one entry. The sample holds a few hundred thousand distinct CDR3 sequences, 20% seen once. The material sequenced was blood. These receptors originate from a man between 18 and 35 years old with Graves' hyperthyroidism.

CDR3 DNA sequence: TGTGCCAGCAGCTTAGAGGGGGACCATTGGCTATACGAGCAGTACTTC. As protein: CASSLEGDHWLYEQYF. The chain links TRBV11-1 to TRBJ2-7; D perhaps matches TRBD1 (6 bases). V lost 1 base, J lost 4 bases, and 17 bases lay in between. Germline V gene data show CDR1 as SGHAT and CDR2 as FQDESV (reference sequence). The CDR3 loop spans 16 amino acids.

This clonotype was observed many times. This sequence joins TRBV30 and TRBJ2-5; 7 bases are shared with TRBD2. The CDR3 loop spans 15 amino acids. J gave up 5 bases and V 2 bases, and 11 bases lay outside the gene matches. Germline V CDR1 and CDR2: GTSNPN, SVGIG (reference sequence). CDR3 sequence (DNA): TGTGCCTGGAGTCGGGGGGAGGTTGTCTGGGAGACCCAGTACTTC. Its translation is CAWSRGEVVWETQYF. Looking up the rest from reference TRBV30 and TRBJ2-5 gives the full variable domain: SQTIHQWPATLVQPVGSPLSLECTVEGTSNPNLYWYRQAAGRGLQLLFYSVGIGQISSEVPQNLSASRPQDRQFILSSKKLLLSDSGFYLCAWSRGEVVWETQYFGPGTRLLVL.

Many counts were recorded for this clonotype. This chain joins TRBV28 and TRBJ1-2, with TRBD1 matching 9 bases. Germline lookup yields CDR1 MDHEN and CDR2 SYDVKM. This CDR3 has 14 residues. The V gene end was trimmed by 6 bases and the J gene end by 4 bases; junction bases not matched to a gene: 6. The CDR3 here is CASSRGQGPYGYTF. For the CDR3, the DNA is TGTGCCAGCAGCCGGGGACAGGGCCCCTATGGCTACACCTTC.

The CDR3 spells CASTPETGYGYTF. The CDR3 DNA reads TGTGCCAGCACCCCCGAGACAGGGTATGGCTACACCTTC. The chain couples TRBV12-3 or TRBV12-4 to TRBJ1-2, with TRBD1 matching 7 bases. V lost 7 bases, J lost 5 bases, and 7 bases stayed unmatched. The CDR3 totals 13 residues.

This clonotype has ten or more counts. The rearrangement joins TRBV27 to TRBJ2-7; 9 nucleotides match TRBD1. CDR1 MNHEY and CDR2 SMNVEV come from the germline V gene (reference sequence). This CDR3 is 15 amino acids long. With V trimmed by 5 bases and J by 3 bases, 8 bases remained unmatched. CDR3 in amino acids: CASSTGDRDFYEQYF. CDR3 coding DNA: TGTGCCAGCAGTACCGGGGACAGGGATTTCTACGAGCAGTACTTC.

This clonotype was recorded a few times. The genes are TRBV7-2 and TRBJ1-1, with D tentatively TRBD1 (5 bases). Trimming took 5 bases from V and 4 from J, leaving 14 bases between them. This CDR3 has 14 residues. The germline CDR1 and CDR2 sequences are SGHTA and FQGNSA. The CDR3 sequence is CASSPHQGSTEAFF. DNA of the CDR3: TGTGCCAGCAGCCCCCACCAGGGATCCACTGAAGCTTTCTTT.

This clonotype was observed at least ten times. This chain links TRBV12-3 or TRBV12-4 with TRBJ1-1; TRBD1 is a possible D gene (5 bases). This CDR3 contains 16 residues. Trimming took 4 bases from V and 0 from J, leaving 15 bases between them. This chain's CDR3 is CASSSSPLGVNTEAFF. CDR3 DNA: TGTGCCAGCAGTTCATCCCCTCTAGGGGTGAACACTGAAGCTTTCTTT.

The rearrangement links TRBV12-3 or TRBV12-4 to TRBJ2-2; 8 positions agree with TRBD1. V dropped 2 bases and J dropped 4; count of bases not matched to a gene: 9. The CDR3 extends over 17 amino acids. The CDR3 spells CASSLQSGQGATGELFF. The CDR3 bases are TGTGCCAGCAGTTTACAGTCGGGGCAGGGGGCCACCGGGGAGCTGTTTTTT.